These 27 T cell receptor beta chains were sequenced from one sample in a study of shared clonotypes between healthy human individuals. Method: immunoSEQ multiplex PCR; TCRdb's copy keeps in-frame clones and lacks some. The sample lists some 2,500,000 clones, 90% to 95% seen once, with about 0.39% in the top ten. The source material was naive CD4+ T cells from PBMCs. Subset: CD45RA+ positively selected. These receptors all come from a young man in good health. Some clones in this sample may be carry-over from other donors' samples.

The V gene is TRBV5-1, the J gene TRBJ1-2; 7 positions agree with TRBD1. This CDR3 contains 15 residues. V dropped 4 bases and J dropped 5; count of bases not matched to a gene: 11. Germline CDR1 reads SGHRS; CDR2 reads YFSETQ. CDR3 DNA: TGCGCCAGCAGCAATCCGGGACAGACCCCTTATGGCTACACCTTC. It yields the protein CASSNPGQTPYGYTF.

This clone was found a few times. The V and J genes are TRBV11-2 and TRBJ2-1; weak D call: TRBD2 (5 bases). V dropped 5 bases and J dropped 13 bases, with 15 bases sitting between them. The CDR3 runs to 12 residues. CDR1 is SGHAT and CDR2 is FQNNGV in the germline V gene. The CDR3 sequence is CASSPLAGSQFF. CDR3 bases: TGTGCCAGCAGCCCCCTTGCGGGCTCCCAGTTCTTC.

V gene TRBV7-2 combines with J gene TRBJ1-5; 7 nucleotides align to TRBD1. V gave up 2 bases and J gave up 6 bases; unmatched junction bases: 7. This CDR3 has 15 amino acids. Germline-derived CDR1 and CDR2 are SGHTA and FQGNSA. The CDR3 DNA is TGTGCCAGCAGCTTATTGGGACAGACTTTTCAGCCCCAGCATTTT. It codes for CASSLLGQTFQPQHF. Supplemented by reference TRBV7-2 and TRBJ1-5, the full variable domain reads GAGVSQSPSNKVTEKGKDVELRCDPISGHTALYWYRQSLGQGLEFLIYFQGNSAPDKSGLPSDRFSAERTGGSVSTLTIQRTQQEDSAVYLCASSLLGQTFQPQHFGDGTRLSIL.

The chain uses TRBV19 and TRBJ2-2, with 8 bases aligning to TRBD1. Germline CDR1 is LNHDA and CDR2 is SQIVND (reference sequence). The CDR3 sequence is 16 residues long. Losses at the gene ends were 7 bases for V and 6 bases for J; bases not matched to a gene: 13. The DNA of the CDR3 is TGTGCCAGTACGGACCCGGGGACAGGCCTACCCGGGGAGCTGTTTTTT. Amino acid sequence: CASTDPGTGLPGELFF.

The chain couples TRBV4-3 to TRBJ2-1, with 8 bases fitting TRBD2. From germline, CDR1 is LGHNA and CDR2 YSLEER. This CDR3 has 16 amino acids. V was pared by 1 base and J by 2 bases, with 4 bases of the junction left unmatched. Here the CDR3 DNA reads TGCGCCAGCAGCCAAGTACCGGGACTAGCCTACAATGAGCAGTTCTTC. Its protein is CASSQVPGLAYNEQFF.

This clone was recorded once. The chain recombines TRBV5-1 with TRBJ2-1; no reliable D call. From germline, CDR1 is SGHRS and CDR2 YFSETQ. The V and J ends lost 4 bases and 3 bases respectively, with 14 bases between them. This CDR3 is 15 amino acids long. CDR3 DNA: TGCGCCAGCAGCCGTAGCCCGGCGGTCTACAATGAGCAGTTCTTC. Amino acid sequence: CASSRSPAVYNEQFF.

This sequence joins TRBV4-2 and TRBJ1-2; TRBD1 might be the D (5 bases). The CDR3 is 16 amino acids. CDR1 and CDR2 (germline): LGHNA, YNFKEQ. V lost 4 bases, J lost 8 bases, and 23 bases lay in between. As DNA, the CDR3 is TGTGCCAGCAGCCCAGGTGGAGCCGGGGCCCGAGGGGGCTACACCTTC. Amino acid sequence: CASSPGGAGARGGYTF.

V and J are TRBV11-2 and TRBJ2-3; D remains unclear. Germline CDR1 reads SGHAT; CDR2 reads FQNNGV. The germline V and J ends were trimmed by 5 bases and 12 bases, with 18 bases remaining between them. There are 13 residues in the CDR3. The CDR3 loop is CASSPPRLGPQYF. The CDR3 nucleotides are TGTGCCAGCAGCCCTCCAAGATTGGGCCCACAGTATTTT.

This clone was seen only once. The chain employs TRBV18 and TRBJ1-1; TRBD1 might be the D (5 bases). Germline assignment: CDR1 KGHSH and CDR2 LQKENI. V lost 4 bases to trimming and J lost 5 bases, with 17 bases between them. The length of the CDR3 is 15 residues. CDR3 sequence reads: CASSLSRGETTEAFF. The DNA of the CDR3 is TGTGCCAGCTCACTGTCTCGGGGGGAGACGACTGAAGCTTTCTTT.

The chain uses TRBV19 and TRBJ1-4; 8 bases map to TRBD1. V shed 4 bases and J 5 bases; nucleotides not matched to a gene: 0. Germline CDR1 LNHDA, CDR2 SQIVND (reference sequence). This CDR3 has 13 amino acids. Here the CDR3 reads CASSNRGNEKLFF. Written as DNA, the CDR3 is TGTGCCAGTAGTAACAGGGGGAATGAAAAACTGTTTTTT.

The chain recombines TRBV6-1 with TRBJ2-2; the D is unclear. The CDR3 loop spans 12 amino acids. Trimming took off 7 bases at V and 6 bases at J, with 9 bases between the two ends. Germline lookup yields CDR1 MNHNS and CDR2 SASEGT. In DNA form, the CDR3 reads TGTGCCAGCACGGTGGCCCCCGGGGAGCTGTTTTTT. This gives the protein CASTVAPGELFF.

The V gene is TRBV5-1, the J gene TRBJ2-1; TRBD2 agrees at 9 bases. CDR3 length: 16 amino acids. Per the germline V gene, CDR1 is SGHRS and CDR2 is YFSETQ. Trimming cost V 4 bases and J 4 bases; bases outside gene matches: 9. The CDR3 loop is CASSHAERGEYNEQFF. In DNA form, the CDR3 reads TGCGCCAGCAGCCATGCAGAGCGGGGGGAATACAATGAGCAGTTCTTC.

As concerns this clone: Compared with germline, one end of the junction differs, possibly owing to a read error. This chain uses TRBV7-7 with TRBJ2-7; the D is unclear. CDR3 length: 13 residues. Germline V gene sequence: CDR1 SSHAT, CDR2 FNYEAQ (reference sequence). The CDR3 here is CASSFRVSHEQYF. The CDR3 bases are TGTGCCAGCAGCTTCCGGGTCTCCCACGAGCAGTACTTC.

The DNA for the CDR3 is TGTGCCAGCAGCTTAGACAGGGGGCTTAGCTACACCTTC. Amino acids: CASSLDRGLSYTF. The genes are TRBV7-9 and TRBJ1-2; the match to TRBD1 covers 9 bases. CDR1 is SEHNR and CDR2 is FQNEAQ in the germline V gene (reference sequence). The CDR3 has 13 amino acids. The V segment lost 1 base and the J segment 9 bases; nucleotides outside the gene matches: 3. Together with reference TRBV7-9 and TRBJ1-2, the CDR3 gives the full variable domain: DTGVSQNPRHKITKRGQNVTFRCDPISEHNRLYWYRQTLGQGPEFLTYFQNEAQLEKSRLLSDRFSAERPKGSFSTLEIQRTEQGDSAMYLCASSLDRGLSYTFGSGTRLTVV.

The chain joins TRBV18 to TRBJ2-5; D may be TRBD2 (6 bases). CDR3 length: 15 amino acids. The V gene's germline CDR1 is KGHSH and CDR2 LQKENI. V lost 2 bases and J lost 4, with 14 bases in between. The CDR3 region is CASSPVSVGGETQYF. For the CDR3, the DNA is TGTGCCAGCTCACCAGTTTCTGTCGGGGGAGAGACCCAGTACTTC.

The chain is built from TRBV10-3 and TRBJ2-3, with 7 positions matching TRBD1. V shed 3 bases, J shed 2 bases, and the junction held 5 bases outside the gene matches. The CDR3 contains 15 residues. In germline, CDR1 is ENHRY, CDR2 SYGVKD. CDR3 in amino acids: CAISERDRLTDTQYF. CDR3 bases: TGTGCCATCAGTGAACGGGACAGACTCACAGATACGCAGTATTTT.

The genes are TRBV11-1 and TRBJ2-1; 7 bases match TRBD2. V dropped 1 base and J dropped 7; count of bases not matched to a gene: 4. This CDR3 region has 14 residues. Germline lookup yields CDR1 SGHAT and CDR2 FQDESV (reference sequence). CDR3 coding DNA: TGTGCCAGCAGCTTAGGTGGGACTACAAATGAGCAGTTCTTC. It codes for CASSLGGTTNEQFF.

The chain joins TRBV28 to TRBJ1-2, with TRBD1 as a possible D gene (5 bases). The CDR3 length is 14 residues. Trimming cost V 4 bases and J 5 bases, with 14 bases left between them. Looked up from germline, CDR1 is MDHEN and CDR2 is SYDVKM. In DNA form, the CDR3 reads TGTGCCAGCAGTTCGCCGGGACTCACGTATGGCTACACCTTC. Protein sequence: CASSSPGLTYGYTF.

With regard to this clone: Germline is not matched at one junction end, which may reflect a read error. The J gene is TRBJ1-2, the V gene TRBV19, with D hard to call. The CDR3 covers 14 residues. In germline, CDR1 is LNHDA, CDR2 SQIVND (reference sequence). The CDR3 reads CASSSTLRNYDYTF. For the CDR3, the DNA is TGTGCCAGTAGTAGTACCCTTCGGAACTATGACTACACCTTC.

To note about this clone: Relative to the germline gene, one junction end is altered; a read error may explain this. This same CDR3 is encoded by further DNA sequences in the sample. This sequence joins TRBV29-1 and TRBJ2-1, with D perhaps TRBD2 (5 bases). CDR1 SQVTM and CDR2 ANQGSEA come from the germline V gene. The length of the CDR3 is 15 residues. CDR3 residues: CSVVVDSVSYNEQFF. CDR3 nucleotides: TGTAGCGTTGTGGTTGACTCAGTCTCCTACAATGAGCAGTTCTTC.

V is TRBV28 and J is TRBJ1-5; D remains ambiguous. V lost 7 bases and J lost 2, with 15 bases in between. The CDR3 contains 15 residues. Germline assignment: CDR1 MDHEN and CDR2 SYDVKM. For the CDR3, the DNA is TGTGCCAGCACCACTCCCAGGAAGGGCAATCAGCCCCAGCATTTT. Its translation is CASTTPRKGNQPQHF.

This chain uses TRBV19 with TRBJ2-7, with a tentative D call TRBD2 (6 bases). The germline V and J ends were trimmed by 5 bases and 1 base, with 15 bases remaining between them. In germline, CDR1 is LNHDA, CDR2 SQIVND (reference sequence). The CDR3 runs 15 residues. The CDR3 nucleotides are TGTGCCAGTAGTCCGACCCTAGCGTCATCCTACGAGCAGTACTTC. It yields the protein CASSPTLASSYEQYF.

This clone came up once. The V and J genes are TRBV18 and TRBJ2-2, with TRBD1 matching over 10 bases. This CDR3 contains 17 residues. Unmatched junction bases numbered 9, after V lost 3 bases and J lost 5 bases. Per germline, CDR1 KGHSH and CDR2 LQKENI. This CDR3 reads CASSPEYLDRGTGELFF. CDR3 nucleotide sequence: TGTGCCAGCTCACCGGAGTATCTGGACAGGGGGACCGGGGAGCTGTTTTTT.

The chain uses TRBV6-6 and TRBJ2-1; 9 bases agree with TRBD1. V was pared by 7 bases and J by 9 bases, with 16 bases of the junction left unmatched. Germline CDR1 is MNHNY and CDR2 is SVGAGI (reference sequence). This CDR3 has 16 amino acids. The CDR3 region has the DNA TGTGCCAGCAAAGCAGAAGCACAGGGGGCGAGGGGTGAGCAGTTCTTC. Encoded protein: CASKAEAQGARGEQFF.

The chain uses TRBV5-1 and TRBJ1-1, with 7 bases lining up with TRBD1. The germline V gene has CDR1 SGHRS and CDR2 YFSETQ. This CDR3 has 15 amino acids. V gave up 4 bases and J gave up 4 bases; unmatched junction bases: 10. Here the CDR3 reads CASSTYRGASTEAFF. CDR3 DNA: TGCGCCAGCAGCACCTACAGGGGTGCCAGCACTGAAGCTTTCTTT. Full variable domain (missing parts from reference TRBV5-1 and TRBJ1-1): KAGVTQTPRYLIKTRGQQVTLSCSPISGHRSVSWYQQTPGQGLQFLFEYFSETQRNKGNFPGRFSGRQFSNSRSEMNVSTLELGDSALYLCASSTYRGASTEAFFGQGTRLTVV.

V gene TRBV30 combines with J gene TRBJ2-6; D gene ambiguous. V gave up 2 bases and J gave up 4 bases, with 6 bases separating them. CDR3 size: 13 residues. Germline V lookup: CDR1 GTSNPN, CDR2 SVGIG (reference sequence). This CDR3 reads CAWSHSGANVLTF. CDR3 nucleotides: TGTGCCTGGAGTCATTCGGGGGCCAACGTCCTGACTTTC.

This sequence joins TRBV18 and TRBJ2-7; 7 bases line up with TRBD2. Germline V gene data show CDR1 as KGHSH and CDR2 as LQKENI. V shed 6 bases, J shed 3 bases, and the junction held 5 bases outside the gene matches. There are 13 residues in the CDR3. CDR3 in DNA: TGTGCCAGCTCTCAAAGCGGGAACTACGAGCAGTACTTC. It encodes CASSQSGNYEQYF.